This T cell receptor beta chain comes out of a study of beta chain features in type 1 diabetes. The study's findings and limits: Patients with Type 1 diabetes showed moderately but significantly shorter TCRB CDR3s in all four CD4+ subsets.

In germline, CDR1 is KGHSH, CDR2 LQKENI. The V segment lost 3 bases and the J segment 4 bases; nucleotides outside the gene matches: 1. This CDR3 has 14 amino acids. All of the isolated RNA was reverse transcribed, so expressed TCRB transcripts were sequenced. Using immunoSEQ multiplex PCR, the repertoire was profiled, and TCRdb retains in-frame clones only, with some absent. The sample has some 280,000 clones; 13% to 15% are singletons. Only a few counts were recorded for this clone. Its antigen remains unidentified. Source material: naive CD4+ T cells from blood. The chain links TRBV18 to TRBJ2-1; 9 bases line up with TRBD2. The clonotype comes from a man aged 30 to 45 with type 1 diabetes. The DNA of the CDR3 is TGTGCCAGCTCACCCCTAGCGGGGTACAATGAGCAGTTCTTC. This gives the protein CASSPLAGYNEQFF. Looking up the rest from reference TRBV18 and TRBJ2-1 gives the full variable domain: NAGVMQNPRHLVRRRGQEARLRCSPMKGHSHVYWYRQLPEEGLKFMVYLQKENIIDESGMPKERFSAEFPKEGPSILRIQQVVRGDSAAYFCASSPLAGYNEQFFGPGTRLTVL.